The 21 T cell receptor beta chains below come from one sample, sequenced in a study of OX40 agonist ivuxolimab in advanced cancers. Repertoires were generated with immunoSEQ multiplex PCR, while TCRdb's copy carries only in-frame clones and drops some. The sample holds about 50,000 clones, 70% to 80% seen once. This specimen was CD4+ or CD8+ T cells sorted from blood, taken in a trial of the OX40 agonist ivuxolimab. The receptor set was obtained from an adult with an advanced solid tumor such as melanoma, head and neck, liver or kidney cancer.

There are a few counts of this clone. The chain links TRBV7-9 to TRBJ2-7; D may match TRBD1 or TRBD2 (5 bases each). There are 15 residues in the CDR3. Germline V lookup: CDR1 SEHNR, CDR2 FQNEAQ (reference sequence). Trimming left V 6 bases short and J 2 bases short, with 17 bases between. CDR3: CASRSRSGTTYEQYF. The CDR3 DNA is TGTGCCAGCAGATCCAGGTCTGGGACGACCTACGAGCAGTACTTC.

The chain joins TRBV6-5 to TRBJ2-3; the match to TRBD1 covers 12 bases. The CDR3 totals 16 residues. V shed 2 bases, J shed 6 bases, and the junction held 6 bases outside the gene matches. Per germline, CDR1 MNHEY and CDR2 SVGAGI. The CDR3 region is CASSYAGTGGADTQYF. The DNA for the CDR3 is TGTGCCAGCAGTTACGCGGGGACAGGGGGCGCGGATACGCAGTATTTT.

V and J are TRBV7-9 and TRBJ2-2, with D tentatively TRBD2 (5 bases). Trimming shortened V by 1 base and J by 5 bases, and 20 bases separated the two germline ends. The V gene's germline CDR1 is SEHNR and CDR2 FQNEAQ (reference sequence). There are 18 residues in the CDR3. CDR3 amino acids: CASSLDYRQWGETGELFF. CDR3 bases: TGTGCCAGCAGCTTAGACTACCGGCAGTGGGGAGAAACCGGGGAGCTGTTTTTT.

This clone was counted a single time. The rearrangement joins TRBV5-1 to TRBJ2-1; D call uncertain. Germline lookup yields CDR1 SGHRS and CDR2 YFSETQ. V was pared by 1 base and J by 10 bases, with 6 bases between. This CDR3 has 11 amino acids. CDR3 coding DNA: TGCGCCAGCAGCTTGTACGAGGAGCAGTTCTTC. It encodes CASSLYEEQFF.

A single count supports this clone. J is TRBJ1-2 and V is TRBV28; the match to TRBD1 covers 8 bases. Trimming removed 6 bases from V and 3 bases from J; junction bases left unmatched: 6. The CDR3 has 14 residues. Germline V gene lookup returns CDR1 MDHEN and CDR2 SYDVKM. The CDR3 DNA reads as TGTGCCAGCAGAAACCAGGGGGCCGACTATGGCTACACCTTC. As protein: CASRNQGADYGYTF.

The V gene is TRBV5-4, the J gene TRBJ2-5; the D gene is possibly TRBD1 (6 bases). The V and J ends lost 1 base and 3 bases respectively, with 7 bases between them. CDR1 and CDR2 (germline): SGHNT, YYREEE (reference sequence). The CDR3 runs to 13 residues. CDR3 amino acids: CASSLRTEETQYF. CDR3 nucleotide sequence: TGTGCCAGCAGCTTGCGGACAGAAGAGACCCAGTACTTC.

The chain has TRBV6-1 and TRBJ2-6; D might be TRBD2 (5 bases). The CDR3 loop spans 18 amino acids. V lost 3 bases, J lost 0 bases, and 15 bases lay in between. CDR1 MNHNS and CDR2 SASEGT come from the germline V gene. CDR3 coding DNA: TGTGCCAGCAGTGAGCCGACTACGGCCCTCTCTGGGGCCAACGTCCTGACTTTC. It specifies CASSEPTTALSGANVLTF.

The CDR3 is CASSFASGTSGLNEQYF. The CDR3 DNA reads as TGTGCCAGCAGTTTTGCTTCCGGGACTAGCGGCTTGAACGAGCAGTACTTC. The rearrangement uses TRBV27 and TRBJ2-7; 11 bases are shared with TRBD2. In germline, CDR1 is MNHEY, CDR2 SMNVEV (reference sequence). The CDR3 is made up of 17 amino acids. Germline trimming cut 3 bases from V and 5 bases from J; bases unmatched to any gene: 12.

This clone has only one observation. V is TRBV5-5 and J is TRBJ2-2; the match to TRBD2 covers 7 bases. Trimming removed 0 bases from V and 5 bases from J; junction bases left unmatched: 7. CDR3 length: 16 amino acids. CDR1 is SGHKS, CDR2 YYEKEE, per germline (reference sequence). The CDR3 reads CASSLVAREWTGELFF. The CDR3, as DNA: TGTGCCAGCAGCTTGGTTGCGCGGGAGTGGACCGGGGAGCTGTTTTTT.

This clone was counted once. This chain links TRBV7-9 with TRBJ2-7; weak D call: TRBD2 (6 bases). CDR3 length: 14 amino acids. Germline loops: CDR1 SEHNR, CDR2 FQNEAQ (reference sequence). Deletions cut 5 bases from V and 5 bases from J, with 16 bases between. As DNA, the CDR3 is TGTGCCAGCAGCCCGGAGGGCCTGTTTCACGAGCAGTACTTC. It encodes CASSPEGLFHEQYF.

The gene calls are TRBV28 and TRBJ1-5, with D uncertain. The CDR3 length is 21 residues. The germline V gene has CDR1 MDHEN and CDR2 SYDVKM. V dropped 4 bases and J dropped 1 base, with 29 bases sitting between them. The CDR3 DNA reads TGTGCCAGCAGTTACAAACCCCCGGGAAGGCAAGGCGCGGGGAGCAATCAGCCCCAGCATTTT. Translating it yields CASSYKPPGRQGAGSNQPQHF.

CDR3 bases: TGTGCCAGCAGCGTAGATCAACTTTATGGCTACACCTTC. Its protein is CASSVDQLYGYTF. V usage is TRBV9 and J usage is TRBJ1-2; D gene uncertain. V was pared by 0 bases and J by 5 bases, with 8 bases between. The CDR3 is made up of 13 amino acids. Germline loops: CDR1 SGDLS, CDR2 YYNGEE.

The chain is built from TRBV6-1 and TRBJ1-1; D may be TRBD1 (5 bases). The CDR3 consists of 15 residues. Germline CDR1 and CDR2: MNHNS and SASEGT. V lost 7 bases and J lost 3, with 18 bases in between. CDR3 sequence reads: CASKRGEDRYTEAFF. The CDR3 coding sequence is TGTGCCAGCAAAAGGGGAGAGGACCGGTACACTGAAGCTTTCTTT.

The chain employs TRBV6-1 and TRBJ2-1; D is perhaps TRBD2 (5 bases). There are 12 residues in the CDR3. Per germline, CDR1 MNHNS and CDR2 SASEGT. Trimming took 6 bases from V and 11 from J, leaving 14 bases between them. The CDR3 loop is CASRSSGIQQFF. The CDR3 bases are TGTGCCAGCAGAAGCTCCGGGATACAGCAGTTCTTC.

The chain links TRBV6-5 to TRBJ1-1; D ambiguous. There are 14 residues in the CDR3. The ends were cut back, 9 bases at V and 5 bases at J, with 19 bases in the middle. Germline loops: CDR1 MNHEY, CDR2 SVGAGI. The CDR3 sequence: CASRNLKLGTEAFF. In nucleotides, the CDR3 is TGTGCCAGTCGGAACTTAAAATTAGGGACTGAAGCTTTCTTT.

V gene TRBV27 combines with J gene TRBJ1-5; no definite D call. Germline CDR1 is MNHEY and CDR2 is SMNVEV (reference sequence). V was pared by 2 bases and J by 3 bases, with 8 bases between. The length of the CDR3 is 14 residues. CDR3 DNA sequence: TGTGCCAGCAGTTTACTGGGCTCCAATCAGCCCCAGCATTTT. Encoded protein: CASSLLGSNQPQHF.

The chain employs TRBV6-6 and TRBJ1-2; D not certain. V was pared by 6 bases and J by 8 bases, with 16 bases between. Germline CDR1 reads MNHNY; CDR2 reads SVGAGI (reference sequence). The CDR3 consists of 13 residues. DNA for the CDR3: TGTGCCAGCAGGGGATACAGCGAGGGAGGCTACACCTTC. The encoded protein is CASRGYSEGGYTF.

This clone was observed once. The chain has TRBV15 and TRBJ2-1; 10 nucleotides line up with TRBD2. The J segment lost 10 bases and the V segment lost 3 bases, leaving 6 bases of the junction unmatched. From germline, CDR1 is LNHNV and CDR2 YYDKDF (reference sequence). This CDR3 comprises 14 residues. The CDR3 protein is CATSRGGLASEQFF. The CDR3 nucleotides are TGTGCCACCAGCAGGGGGGGACTAGCGTCAGAGCAGTTCTTC.

In DNA, the CDR3 is TGTGCCAGCAGCCGGTCGCCGATGGTGAATGAGCAGTTCTTC. Its protein product is CASSRSPMVNEQFF. This chain joins TRBV28 and TRBJ2-1; D remains ambiguous. Deletions cut 6 bases from V and 7 bases from J, with 16 bases between. Germline V gene sequence: CDR1 MDHEN, CDR2 SYDVKM. The CDR3 is 14 amino acids.

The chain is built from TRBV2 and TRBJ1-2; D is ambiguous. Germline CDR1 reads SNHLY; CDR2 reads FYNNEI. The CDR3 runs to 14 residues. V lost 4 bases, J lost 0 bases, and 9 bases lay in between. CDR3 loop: CASSGASSNYGYTF. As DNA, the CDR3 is TGTGCCAGCAGTGGCGCCAGTTCTAACTATGGCTACACCTTC.

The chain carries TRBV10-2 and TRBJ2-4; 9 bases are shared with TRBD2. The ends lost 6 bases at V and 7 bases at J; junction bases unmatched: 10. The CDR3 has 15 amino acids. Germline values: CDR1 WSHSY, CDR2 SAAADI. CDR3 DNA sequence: TGCGCCAGCAGCGACTGGGCGGGAGGGCCTAACATTCAGTACTTC. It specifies CASSDWAGGPNIQYF.